One sample yielded the 17 T cell receptor beta chains listed below, sequenced in a study of blood T cell repertoires in COVID-19. Profiled with immunoSEQ multiplex PCR; TCRdb holds only in-frame clones, not every one. Of around 330,000 clones listed, about nine tenths are singletons. Source material: peripheral blood. All receptors derive from a woman aged 25 to 39 with COVID-19, enrolled during active disease.

This clone was counted a single time. The chain is built from TRBV3-1 (or the pseudogene TRBV3-2) and TRBJ1-2, with 10 bases identical to TRBD1. Germline CDR1 LGHDT, CDR2 YNNKEL (reference sequence). This CDR3 contains 13 residues. Germline trimming cut 3 bases from V and 8 bases from J; bases unmatched to any gene: 3. The CDR3 bases are TGTGCCAGCAGCCAGGGACAGGGGATCGGCTACACCTTC. Protein product: CASSQGQGIGYTF.

The V and J genes are TRBV4-3 and TRBJ2-5; TRBD2 aligns across 11 bases. Germline CDR1 reads LGHNA; CDR2 reads YSLEER. With 1 base clipped from V and 4 bases from J, the junction kept 2 bases outside the gene matches. This CDR3 is built from 15 residues. CDR3 bases: TGCGCCAGCAGCCAAGTTCTAGCGGGGGGAGAGACCCAGTACTTC. Amino acids: CASSQVLAGGETQYF.

The chain employs TRBV10-2 and TRBJ1-1; D is ambiguous. In germline, CDR1 is WSHSY, CDR2 SAAADI. CDR3 length: 14 amino acids. V dropped 7 bases and J dropped 1 base, with 13 bases sitting between them. The DNA for the CDR3 is TGCGCCAGCACATCCGTCTCGGGGAACACTGAAGCTTTCTTT. Amino acid sequence: CASTSVSGNTEAFF.

The chain recombines TRBV5-3 with TRBJ1-5; 8 nucleotides match TRBD1. TRBV5-3 is recorded as an ORF, its role being uncertain. This CDR3 spans 17 amino acids. J lost 2 bases, V lost 3 bases, and 10 bases had no gene match. The CDR3 protein is CARSWPQAGGCNQPQHF. CDR3 DNA sequence: TGTGCCAGAAGCTGGCCCCAGGCAGGGGGCTGCAATCAGCCCCAGCATTTT.

The V gene is TRBV29-1, the J gene TRBJ1-2, with 12 bases identical to TRBD1. Germline CDR1 reads SQVTM; CDR2 reads ANQGSEA. The CDR3 runs to 14 residues. J was trimmed by 6 bases and V by 7 bases; bases with no gene match: 9. The DNA of the CDR3 is TGCAGCGCCTATGCGGGACAGGGGGCGAATGGCTACACCTTC. Encoded protein: CSAYAGQGANGYTF.

V and J are TRBV6-2 or TRBV6-3 and TRBJ1-5, with 7 bases lining up with TRBD1. CDR3 length: 17 amino acids. The V and J ends lost 6 bases and 4 bases, in that order; junction bases with no gene match: 15. Per germline, CDR1 MNHEY and CDR2 SVGEGT. The CDR3 coding sequence is TGTGCCAGCAGCCCTGGCGCGACAGGGAGGAAGAATCAGCCCCAGCATTTT. This sequence encodes CASSPGATGRKNQPQHF.

This clone came up once. The CDR3 reads CTSRYQVGKLFF. For the CDR3, the DNA is TGCACCAGCAGATATCAGGTAGGAAAACTGTTTTTT. The rearrangement joins TRBV1 to TRBJ1-4; no DNA check was done on the table's D call, TRBD1. TRBV1 is labeled a pseudogene. The CDR3 sequence is 12 residues long.

The V call is TRBV4-1, the J call TRBJ2-3, with TRBD2 identical over 10 bases. Germline CDR1 is MGHRA and CDR2 is YSYEKL. The CDR3 has 20 amino acids. Losses at the gene ends were 2 bases for V and 5 bases for J; bases not matched to a gene: 19. The CDR3 sequence is CASSQNPRGGSGGQRDTQYF. DNA of the CDR3: TGCGCCAGCAGCCAAAATCCTCGCGGCGGTAGCGGGGGGCAAAGAGATACGCAGTATTTT.

Concerning this clone itself: This sample includes further DNA sequences coding for the same CDR3. The chain uses TRBV5-4 and TRBJ1-1; 12 nucleotides line up with TRBD1. The J segment lost 4 bases and the V segment lost 5 bases, leaving 3 bases of the junction unmatched. The CDR3 has 14 amino acids. Germline CDR1 and CDR2: SGHNT and YYREEE (reference sequence). The CDR3: CASSWGQGATEAFF. CDR3 nucleotide sequence: TGTGCCAGCAGTTGGGGACAGGGGGCCACTGAAGCTTTCTTT.

This clone was seen just once. One end of the junction fails to match germline, which may point to a read error. V is TRBV28 and J is TRBJ2-1; possible D gene TRBD1, 5 bases. Germline loops: CDR1 MDHEN, CDR2 SYDVKM. The CDR3 totals 16 residues. The CDR3 loop reads CASRLPGSGPYNEQFF. The DNA for the CDR3 is TGTGCCAGCCGTTTGCCCGGGTCAGGGCCTTACAATGAGCAGTTCTTC.

The chain combines TRBV30 with TRBJ1-6; a possible D gene is TRBD1 (6 bases). The V end was cut by 4 bases, the J end by 10 bases, with 20 bases between. Germline V gene lookup returns CDR1 GTSNPN and CDR2 SVGIG (reference sequence). This CDR3 region has 15 residues. CDR3 protein: CAWTSTGISSSPLHF. The DNA of the CDR3 is TGTGCCTGGACCTCGACAGGTATATCGAGCTCACCCCTCCACTTT.

The chain has TRBV11-2 and TRBJ2-5; 13 nucleotides match TRBD2. The CDR3 consists of 16 residues. Germline loops: CDR1 SGHAT, CDR2 FQNNGV. J was trimmed by 5 bases and V by 5 bases; bases with no gene match: 8. CDR3 nucleotides: TGTGCCAGCAGCCCTTGGACTAGCGGGGGTCAGGAGACCCAGTACTTC. It yields the protein CASSPWTSGGQETQYF.

The chain joins TRBV3-1 (or the pseudogene TRBV3-2) to TRBJ1-2; D is possibly TRBD1 (5 bases). V lost 2 bases and J 8 bases, leaving 15 bases between the germline ends. Germline V gene data show CDR1 as LGHDT and CDR2 as YNNKEL (reference sequence). The CDR3 consists of 14 residues. CDR3 in DNA: TGTGCCAGCAGCCAACCCGAGCGGGACGGAGGCTACACCTTC. It encodes CASSQPERDGGYTF.

The chain links TRBV3-1 (or the pseudogene TRBV3-2) to TRBJ1-2; possibly TRBD1 for D (5 bases). The CDR3 has 15 residues. Germline loops: CDR1 LGHDT, CDR2 YNNKEL (reference sequence). Trimming took 1 base from V and 4 from J, leaving 13 bases between them. The CDR3 reads CASSQVRPGIYGYTF. CDR3 in DNA: TGTGCCAGCAGCCAAGTGCGCCCAGGGATCTATGGCTACACCTTC.

The DNA of the CDR3 is TGTGCCAGCAGTGTCGCAGGGTTGGTTGAGCAGTACTTC. Amino acids: CASSVAGLVEQYF. The rearrangement joins TRBV2 to TRBJ2-7; D might be TRBD1 (5 bases). CDR3 size: 13 residues. V shed 4 bases and J shed 7 bases, with 14 bases lying between them. Germline CDR1 reads SNHLY; CDR2 reads FYNNEI. Variable domain in full (rest from reference TRBV2 and TRBJ2-7): EPEVTQTPSHQVTQMGQEVILRCVPISNHLYFYWYRQILGQKVEFLVSFYNNEISEKSEIFDDQFSVERPDGSNFTLKIRSTKLEDSAMYFCASSVAGLVEQYFGPGTRLTVT.

V and J are TRBV18 and TRBJ2-7; 7 bases agree with TRBD1. Per the germline V gene, CDR1 is KGHSH and CDR2 is LQKENI. The CDR3 runs 14 residues. The trim removed 2 bases at V and 5 bases at J, leaving 6 bases unmatched. In DNA form, the CDR3 reads TGTGCCAGCTCACCAAACAGGGGAGCCAACGAGCAGTACTTC. It is translated as CASSPNRGANEQYF.

This clone was seen only a few times. This chain joins TRBV10-1 and TRBJ1-5; perhaps TRBD1 as D (6 bases). V lost 5 bases and J lost 7, with 24 bases in between. Germline CDR1 is WNHNN and CDR2 is SYGVQD (reference sequence). The CDR3 runs to 17 residues. Written as DNA, the CDR3 is TGCGCCAGCAGTTCGAGCCCCGACAGGCCGCCCAGGCAGCCCCAGCATTTT. This gives the protein CASSSSPDRPPRQPQHF.